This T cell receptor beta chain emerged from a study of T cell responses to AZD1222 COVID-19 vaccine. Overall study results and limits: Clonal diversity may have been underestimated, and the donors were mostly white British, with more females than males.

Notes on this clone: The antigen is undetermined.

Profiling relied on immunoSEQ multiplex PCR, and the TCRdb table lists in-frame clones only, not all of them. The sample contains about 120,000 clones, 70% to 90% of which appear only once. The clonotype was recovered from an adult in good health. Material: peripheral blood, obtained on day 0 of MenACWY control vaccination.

CDR3 bases: TGCGCCAGCAGCCACTTGATGGGGGATACGCAGTATTTT. Protein sequence: CASSHLMGDTQYF. This chain connects TRBV4-1 to TRBJ2-3, with unresolved D. V lost 3 bases, J lost 6 bases, and 10 bases lay in between. Germline V lookup: CDR1 MGHRA, CDR2 YSYEKL. This CDR3 spans 13 amino acids.